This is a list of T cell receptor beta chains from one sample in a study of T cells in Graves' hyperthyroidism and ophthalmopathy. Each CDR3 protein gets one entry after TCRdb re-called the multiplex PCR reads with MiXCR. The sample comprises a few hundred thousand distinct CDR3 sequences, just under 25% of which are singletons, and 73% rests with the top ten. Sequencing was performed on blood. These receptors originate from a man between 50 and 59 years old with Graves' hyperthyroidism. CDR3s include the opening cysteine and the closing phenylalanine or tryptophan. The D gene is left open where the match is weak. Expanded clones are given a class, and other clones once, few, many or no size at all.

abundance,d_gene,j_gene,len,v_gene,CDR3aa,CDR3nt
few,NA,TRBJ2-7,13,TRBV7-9,CASSLVRAGEQYF,TGTGCCAGCAGCTTAGTCCGAGCTGGCGAGCAGTACTTC
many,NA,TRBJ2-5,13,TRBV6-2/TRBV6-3,CASSYNLGETQYF,TGTGCCAGCAGTTACAATCTGGGGGAGACCCAGTACTTC
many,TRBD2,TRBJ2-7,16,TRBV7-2,CASSLVGGRVAYEQYF,TGTGCCAGCAGCTTAGTTGGCGGGAGGGTAGCCTACGAGCAGTACTTC
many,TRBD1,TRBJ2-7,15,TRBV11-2,CASSPLPGQGDEQYF,TGTGCCAGCAGCCCGCTCCCCGGACAGGGGGACGAGCAGTACTTC
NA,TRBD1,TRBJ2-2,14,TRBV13,CASSRTGDTGELFF,TGTGCCAGCAGTCGGACAGGTGACACCGGGGAGCTGTTTTTT
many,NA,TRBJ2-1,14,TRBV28,CASGTPSSYNEQFF,TGTGCCAGCGGCACCCCCAGCTCCTACAATGAGCAGTTCTTC
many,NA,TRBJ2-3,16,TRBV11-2,CASSLSGTGGSDTQYF,TGTGCCAGCAGCTTAAGCGGGACAGGAGGGTCAGATACGCAGTATTTT
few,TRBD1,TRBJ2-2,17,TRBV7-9,CASSQTRQGTNTGELFF,TGTGCCAGCAGCCAGACACGACAGGGAACGAACACCGGGGAGCTGTTTTTT
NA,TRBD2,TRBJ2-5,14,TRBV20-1,CSANLGLARETQYF,TGCAGTGCTAACCTTGGACTAGCGCGGGAGACCCAGTACTTC
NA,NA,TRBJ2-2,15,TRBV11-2,CASSQRDTLTGGLFF,TGTGCCAGCAGTCAGCGGGACACCCTCACCGGGGGGCTGTTTTTT
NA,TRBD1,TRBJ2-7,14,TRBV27,CASSSHRGRSEQYF,TGTGCCAGCAGTTCGCACAGGGGGCGTTCCGAGCAGTACTTC
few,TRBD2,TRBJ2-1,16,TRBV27,CASSLFGGRNMGEQFF,TGTGCCAGCAGTTTATTTGGCGGGAGAAATATGGGTGAGCAGTTCTTC
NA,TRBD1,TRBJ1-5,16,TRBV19,CASSTLRQGASQPQHF,TGTGCCAGTAGTACCCTTCGACAGGGGGCGAGTCAGCCCCAGCATTTT
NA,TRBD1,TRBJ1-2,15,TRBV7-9,CASSLKGTENYGYTF,TGTGCCAGCAGCTTAAAGGGGACAGAAAACTATGGCTACACCTTC
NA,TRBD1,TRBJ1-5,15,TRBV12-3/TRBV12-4,CASSHRGFGNQPQHF,TGTGCCAGCAGTCACAGGGGCTTTGGCAATCAGCCCCAGCATTTT
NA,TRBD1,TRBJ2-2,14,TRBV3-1,CASSTGQVAGELFF,TGTGCCAGCAGCACTGGACAGGTCGCCGGGGAGCTGTTTTTT
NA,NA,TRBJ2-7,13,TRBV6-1,CAITGPVRGEQYF,TGTGCCATCACAGGACCGGTACGTGGGGAGCAGTACTTC
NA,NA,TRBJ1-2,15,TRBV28,CASRGIGGEDYGYTF,TGTGCCAGCAGGGGAATTGGGGGGGAGGACTATGGCTACACCTTC
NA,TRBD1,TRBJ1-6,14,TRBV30,CAWSVTGGKSPLHF,TGTGCCTGGAGCGTGACAGGGGGCAAATCACCCCTCCACTTT
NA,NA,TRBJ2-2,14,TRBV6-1,CAGKLGAFDGELFF,TGTGCCGGGAAGTTAGGGGCGTTTGACGGGGAGCTGTTTTTT
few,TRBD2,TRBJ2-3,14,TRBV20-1,CSADPSGVADTQYF,TGCAGTGCTGACCCTAGCGGGGTGGCAGATACGCAGTATTTT
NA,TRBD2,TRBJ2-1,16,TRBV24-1,CATSDGTSGKYNEQFF,TGTGCCACCAGTGATGGGACTAGCGGGAAATACAATGAGCAGTTCTTC
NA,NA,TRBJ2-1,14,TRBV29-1,CSAGRGTAYNEQFF,TGCAGCGCCGGACGCGGGACCGCCTACAATGAGCAGTTCTTC
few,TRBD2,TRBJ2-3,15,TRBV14,CASSKTSGMVDTQYF,TGTGCCAGCAGCAAGACTAGCGGGATGGTAGATACGCAGTATTTT
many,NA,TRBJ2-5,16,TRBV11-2,CASSFAGSGGQETQYF,TGTGCCAGCAGCTTCGCCGGGTCAGGGGGGCAAGAGACCCAGTACTTC
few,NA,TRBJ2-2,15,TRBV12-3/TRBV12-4,CASIPDSPRTGELFF,TGTGCCAGCATCCCGGACAGTCCTCGCACCGGGGAGCTGTTTTTT
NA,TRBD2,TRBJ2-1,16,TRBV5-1,CASSLALGLAGKEQFF,TGCGCCAGCAGCCTGGCCCTGGGACTAGCGGGAAAAGAGCAGTTCTTC
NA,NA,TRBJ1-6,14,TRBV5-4,CASSQGSYNSPLHF,TGTGCCAGCAGCCAAGGATCCTATAATTCACCCCTCCACTTT
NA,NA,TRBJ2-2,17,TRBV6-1,CASSGSVRLTNTGGLFF,TGTGCCAGCAGTGGCAGCGTCCGGCTAACGAACACCGGGGGGCTGTTTTTT
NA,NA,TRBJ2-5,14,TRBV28,CASSTPGERKTQYF,TGTGCCAGCAGTACGCCAGGGGAACGTAAGACCCAGTACTTC
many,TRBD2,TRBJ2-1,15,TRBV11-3,CASSSGLAGVYEQFF,TGTGCCAGCAGCTCGGGACTAGCGGGAGTCTATGAGCAGTTCTTC
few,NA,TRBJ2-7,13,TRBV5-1,CASSIEQDFEQYF,TGCGCCAGCAGCATCGAACAGGATTTCGAGCAGTACTTC
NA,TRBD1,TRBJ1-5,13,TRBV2,CASRDRVHQPQHF,TGTGCCAGCAGGGACAGGGTGCATCAGCCCCAGCATTTT
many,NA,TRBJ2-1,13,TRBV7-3,CASSLARATEQFF,TGTGCCAGCAGCTTAGCTCGCGCTACTGAGCAGTTCTTC
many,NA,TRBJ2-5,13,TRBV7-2,CASSLGVGETQYF,TGTGCCAGCAGCTTAGGAGTGGGAGAGACCCAGTACTTC
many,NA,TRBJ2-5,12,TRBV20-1,CSASSRAETQYF,TGCAGTGCTAGCTCCAGGGCAGAGACCCAGTACTTC
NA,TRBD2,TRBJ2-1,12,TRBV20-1,CSARVLAGEQFF,TGCAGTGCTAGGGTCCTAGCGGGAGAACAGTTCTTC
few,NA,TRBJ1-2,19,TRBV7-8,CASSLDISARETTNYGYTF,TGTGCCAGCAGCTTAGATATTTCGGCTAGGGAGACAACTAACTATGGCTACACCTTC
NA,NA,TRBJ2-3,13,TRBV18,CASSVGARDTQYF,TGTGCCAGCTCAGTAGGGGCGCGTGATACGCAGTATTTT
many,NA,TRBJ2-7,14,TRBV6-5,CASSLESRGYEQYF,TGTGCCAGCAGTCTCGAGAGTAGGGGCTACGAGCAGTACTTC
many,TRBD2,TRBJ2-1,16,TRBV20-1,CSARDSQGLAGDEQFF,TGCAGTGCTAGAGACAGCCAGGGACTAGCGGGAGACGAGCAGTTCTTC